The 21 T cell receptor beta chains presented below share a single source sample, sequenced in a study of early T cells in non-severe SARS-CoV-2 infection. TCRdb fed the 5' RACE reads into MiXCR, producing one record per CDR3 protein. This table holds tens of thousands of distinct CDR3 sequences, around 3% found once. Material for sequencing was whole blood. These receptors were taken from an adult who was a healthcare worker with PCR-confirmed SARS-CoV-2 infection or an uninfected control (not recorded which).

This clonotype was recorded many times. The V call is TRBV5-1, the J call TRBJ1-1; 7 bases line up with TRBD1. V was clipped by 3 bases and J by 2 bases; unmatched bases: 4. CDR1 and CDR2 from the germline V gene are SGHRS and YFSETQ. This CDR3 spans 14 amino acids. This CDR3 reads CASSSQGGNTEAFF. CDR3 nucleotide sequence: TGCGCCAGCAGCTCCCAGGGGGGCAACACTGAAGCTTTCTTT.

This clonotype was seen many times. The chain couples TRBV20-1 to TRBJ1-1; D is perhaps TRBD1 (6 bases). Germline assignment: CDR1 DFQATT and CDR2 SNEGSKA (reference sequence). V shed 1 base and J shed 3 bases, with 12 bases lying between them. The CDR3 extends over 14 amino acids. In DNA, the CDR3 is TGCAGTGCTAGAGTCCCAGGGGTTTACACTGAAGCTTTCTTT. This sequence encodes CSARVPGVYTEAFF.

Many counts were recorded for this clonotype. The rearrangement joins TRBV7-3 to TRBJ2-2; weak D call: TRBD1 (6 bases). Looked up from germline, CDR1 is SGHTA and CDR2 is FQGTGA. Trimming stripped 2 bases from V and 0 bases from J, with 10 bases between. This CDR3 comprises 16 residues. CDR3 DNA sequence: TGTGCCAGCAGCTTATGGGGGCCTCCGAACACCGGGGAGCTGTTTTTT. The encoded protein is CASSLWGPPNTGELFF.

This clonotype was found many times. This chain connects TRBV12-3 or TRBV12-4 to TRBJ2-2; D unclear. The CDR3 runs to 13 residues. Between the trimmed V and J ends, which lost 2 bases and 6 bases, there was a span of 7 bases. The CDR3 sequence is CASSLMPPGELFF. CDR3 DNA: TGTGCCAGCAGTTTAATGCCCCCCGGGGAGCTGTTTTTT.

This clonotype has ten or more counts. This rearrangement joins TRBV7-9 to TRBJ2-5, with 7 bases lining up with TRBD1. CDR3 length: 13 amino acids. J lost 4 bases, V lost 5 bases, and 4 bases had no gene match. CDR1 and CDR2 from the germline V gene are SEHNR and FQNEAQ (reference sequence). In DNA form, the CDR3 reads TGTGCCAGCAGCCCGGGACAGCTAGAGACCCAGTACTTC. Translation: CASSPGQLETQYF.

This clonotype was counted at least ten times. The V gene is TRBV19, the J gene TRBJ1-1; D unclear. Per the germline V gene, CDR1 is LNHDA and CDR2 is SQIVND (reference sequence). CDR3 length equals 14 residues. V was cut by 3 bases and J by 3 bases, with 11 bases left in between. The CDR3 region is CASSMTAWDTEAFF. For the CDR3, the DNA is TGTGCCAGTAGTATGACCGCTTGGGACACTGAAGCTTTCTTT.

This clonotype has ten or more counts. The chain carries TRBV30 and TRBJ1-2; weak D call: TRBD1 (5 bases). This CDR3 is 13 amino acids long. Germline V gene lookup returns CDR1 GTSNPN and CDR2 SVGIG (reference sequence). The germline V and J ends were trimmed by 5 bases and 5 bases, with 15 bases remaining between them. CDR3 sequence (DNA): TGTGCCTGGTCTCGACAGTGGGAGTATGGCTACACCTTC. This encodes CAWSRQWEYGYTF. Complete variable domain (other parts from reference TRBV30 and TRBJ1-2): SQTIHQWPATLVQPVGSPLSLECTVEGTSNPNLYWYRQAAGRGLQLLFYSVGIGQISSEVPQNLSASRPQDRQFILSSKKLLLSDSGFYLCAWSRQWEYGYTFGSGTRLTVV.

Many counts were recorded for this clonotype. The chain has TRBV7-2 and TRBJ2-3; TRBD2 is a possible D gene (7 bases). There are 16 residues in the CDR3. The V end was cut by 4 bases, the J end by 6 bases, with 20 bases between. Germline lookup yields CDR1 SGHTA and CDR2 FQGNSA. CDR3 DNA sequence: TGTGCCAGCAGCTCGGAGGGGGGGACCCGTGCGGATACGCAGTATTTT. Residues: CASSSEGGTRADTQYF.

Judged by abundance, this clonotype is medium-sized. The chain links TRBV18 to TRBJ1-1; D call uncertain. The CDR3 runs 14 residues. The germline gives CDR1 KGHSH, CDR2 LQKENI. V lost 1 base and J 1 base, leaving 7 bases between the germline ends. In DNA, the CDR3 is TGTGCCAGCTCACCACTCCGGACGAACACTGAAGCTTTCTTT. Amino acids: CASSPLRTNTEAFF.

The sample holds many counts of this clonotype. The V call is TRBV5-1, the J call TRBJ1-3; weak D call: TRBD1 (5 bases). V gave up 7 bases and J gave up 1 base, with 21 bases separating them. Looked up from germline, CDR1 is SGHRS and CDR2 is YFSETQ. The CDR3 sequence is 17 residues long. The CDR3 spells CASSLDRGKVSGNTIYF. DNA for the CDR3: TGCGCCAGCTCCCTTGATCGGGGGAAGGTTTCTGGAAACACCATATATTTT. The full variable domain, completed using reference TRBV5-1 and TRBJ1-3, is KAGVTQTPRYLIKTRGQQVTLSCSPISGHRSVSWYQQTPGQGLQFLFEYFSETQRNKGNFPGRFSGRQFSNSRSEMNVSTLELGDSALYLCASSLDRGKVSGNTIYFGEGSWLTVV.

This clonotype was seen repeatedly, ten times or more. The rearrangement uses TRBV7-9 and TRBJ1-1; D not resolved. The CDR3 is made up of 14 amino acids. Trimming cost V 1 base and J 4 bases, with 10 bases left between them. CDR1 is SEHNR and CDR2 is FQNEAQ in the germline V gene (reference sequence). CDR3 protein: CASSLVPTSTEAFF. CDR3 sequence (DNA): TGTGCCAGCAGCTTAGTCCCTACCAGCACTGAAGCTTTCTTT.

This clonotype has at least ten counts. J is TRBJ1-5 and V is TRBV19; TRBD1 agrees at 7 bases. The V segment lost 6 bases and the J segment 0 bases; nucleotides outside the gene matches: 5. Germline V gene data show CDR1 as LNHDA and CDR2 as SQIVND (reference sequence). CDR3 length: 15 residues. CDR3 amino acids: CASRVTGNSNQPQHF. In DNA, the CDR3 is TGTGCCAGTAGAGTGACAGGGAATAGCAATCAGCCCCAGCATTTT.

This clonotype was seen repeatedly, ten times or more. This chain links TRBV7-6 with TRBJ2-5, with TRBD1 as a possible D gene (5 bases). Germline values: CDR1 SGHVS, CDR2 FNYEAQ. The CDR3 is 11 residues long. The V gene lost 7 bases and the J gene lost 4 bases, with 7 bases spanning the gap. The CDR3, as DNA: TGTGCCAGCACCCAGGGAGAGACCCAGTACTTC. Translation gives CASTQGETQYF.

There are many counts of this clonotype. This chain connects TRBV28 to TRBJ1-5; D gene unclear. CDR1 and CDR2 (germline): MDHEN, SYDVKM. V dropped 7 bases and J dropped 0 bases, with 7 bases sitting between them. The CDR3 loop spans 13 amino acids. CDR3 amino acids: CASTAPSNQPQHF. In nucleotides, the CDR3 is TGTGCCAGCACCGCGCCTAGCAATCAGCCCCAGCATTTT.

This clonotype was counted at least ten times. As DNA, the CDR3 is TGCAGTGCTAGAGACGACGGAAATAATTCACCCCTCCACTTT. Amino acids: CSARDDGNNSPLHF. The genes are TRBV20-1 and TRBJ1-6; D not resolved. V was cut by 0 bases and J by 5 bases, with 8 bases left in between. This CDR3 is 14 amino acids long. Germline CDR1 is DFQATT and CDR2 is SNEGSKA (reference sequence).

This clonotype is termed medium-sized. This chain links TRBV9 with TRBJ1-2; no clear D. This CDR3 region has 15 residues. V was pared by 3 bases and J by 3 bases, with 15 bases between. Germline-derived CDR1 and CDR2 are SGDLS and YYNGEE. CDR3 in DNA: TGTGCCAGCAGCGCGGGCACGACGGAAGACTATGGCTACACCTTC. This sequence encodes CASSAGTTEDYGYTF.

By share, this clonotype ranks as medium-sized. V usage is TRBV28 and J usage is TRBJ2-1, with D maybe TRBD2 (5 bases). CDR1 is MDHEN and CDR2 is SYDVKM in the germline V gene. This CDR3 has 16 residues. Trimming pared 9 bases from V and 8 bases from J, leaving 26 bases between. The CDR3 coding sequence is TGTGCCAGTCGACGCCGCAAGGACTCCATCGTCCATGAGCAGTTCTTC. As protein: CASRRRKDSIVHEQFF.

This clonotype was recorded many times. This CDR3 is CASRRRAAANTEAFF. CDR3 nucleotides: TGTGCCTCTCGTCGGCGGGCGGCAGCGAACACTGAAGCTTTCTTT. This chain connects TRBV15 to TRBJ1-1, with no clear D. The CDR3 extends over 15 amino acids. Germline-derived CDR1 and CDR2 are LNHNV and YYDKDF (reference sequence). The V and J ends lost 11 bases and 1 base respectively, with 20 bases between them.

This clonotype was counted many times. The chain employs TRBV28 and TRBJ1-6; D is uncertain. This CDR3 is 13 amino acids long. CDR1 is MDHEN, CDR2 SYDVKM, per germline. V was shortened by 4 bases and J by 8 bases, with 9 bases between the two germline ends. The CDR3 nucleotides read TGTGCCAGCAGTTGGCAGGTCGATTCACCCCTCCACTTT. Translating it yields CASSWQVDSPLHF.

The chain uses TRBV28 and TRBJ2-1, with 7 nucleotides matching TRBD2. Germline lookup yields CDR1 MDHEN and CDR2 SYDVKM. V shed 6 bases and J 9 bases; nucleotides not matched to a gene: 11. The CDR3 is 14 residues long. In nucleotides, the CDR3 is TGTGCCAGCAGAGAAAGCGGGGTATACGGTGAGCAGTTCTTC. Translation gives CASRESGVYGEQFF.

This clonotype was detected ten times or more. The chain recombines TRBV6-1 with TRBJ1-2, with D tentatively TRBD1 (6 bases). The CDR3 spans 13 residues. The V end was cut by 6 bases, the J end by 5 bases, with 13 bases between. Germline CDR1 is MNHNS and CDR2 is SASEGT. This chain's CDR3 is CASSAGARYGYTF. As DNA, the CDR3 is TGTGCCAGCAGCGCAGGGGCACGTTATGGCTACACCTTC.